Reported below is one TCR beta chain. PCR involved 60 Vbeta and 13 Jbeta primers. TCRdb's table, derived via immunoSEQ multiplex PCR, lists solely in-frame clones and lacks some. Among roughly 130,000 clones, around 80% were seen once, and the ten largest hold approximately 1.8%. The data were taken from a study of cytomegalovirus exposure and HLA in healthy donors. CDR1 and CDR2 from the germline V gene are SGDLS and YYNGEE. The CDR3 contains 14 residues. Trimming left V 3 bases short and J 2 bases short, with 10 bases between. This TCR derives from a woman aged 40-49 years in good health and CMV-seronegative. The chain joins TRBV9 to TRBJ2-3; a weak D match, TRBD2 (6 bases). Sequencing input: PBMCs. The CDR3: CASSAWRDTDTQYF. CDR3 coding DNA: TGTGCCAGCAGCGCCTGGAGGGACACAGATACGCAGTATTTT. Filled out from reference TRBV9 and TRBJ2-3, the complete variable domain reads DSGVTQTPKHLITATGQRVTLRCSPRSGDLSVYWYQQSLDQGLQFLIQYYNGEERAKGNILERFSAQQFPDLHSELNLSSLELGDSALYFCASSAWRDTDTQYFGPGTRLTVL.